The source of this T cell receptor (beta chain) is a study of CDR3 diversity in severe acne. Germline V lookup: CDR1 SQVTM, CDR2 ANQGSEA. The CDR3 is made up of 15 amino acids. Trimming left V 6 bases short and J 0 bases short, with 12 bases between. Via MiXCR, TCRdb re-called the PCR reads, giving one row per CDR3 protein. The table has over 90,000 distinct CDR3 sequences, roughly 51% seen once; the top ten hold around 11%. This clonotype was sampled from a male donor with acne. The chain links TRBV29-1 to TRBJ2-6; D remains unclear. Sequenced sample: blood. CDR3: CSVIVWNSGANVLTF. The CDR3 bases are TGCAGCGTCATTGTATGGAACTCTGGGGCCAACGTCCTGACTTTC.